The 5 T cell receptor beta chains below come from one sample, sequenced in a study of post-analysis software for immune sequencing data. Unique molecular identifiers had been added to the TCR beta cDNA libraries. TCRdb re-analysed the PCR reads in MiXCR, keeping a single row per CDR3 protein. This sample carries under 200,000 distinct CDR3 sequences, under 40% of them seen once, and the ten largest clones take 25% to 35%. The sequencing used blood, collected after autologous hematopoietic stem cell transplantation. These TCRs come from a girl between 10 and 17 years old with multiple sclerosis.

The chain recombines TRBV3-1 with TRBJ2-2; the match to TRBD2 covers 12 bases. The germline V gene has CDR1 LGHDT and CDR2 YNNKEL (reference sequence). The CDR3 runs 16 residues. With 3 bases clipped from V and 6 bases from J, the junction kept 5 bases outside the gene matches. The CDR3, as DNA: TGTGCCAGCAGCCAGTGGACTAGCGGGAAGGCCGGGGAGCTGTTTTTT. Its protein product is CASSQWTSGKAGELFF.

This chain joins TRBV12-3 or TRBV12-4 and TRBJ1-1, with 9 bases identical to TRBD1. The CDR3 loop spans 12 amino acids. J was trimmed by 9 bases and V by 3 bases; bases with no gene match: 2. The chain's CDR3 is CASSFGQGKAFF. CDR3 DNA: TGTGCCAGCAGTTTCGGACAGGGGAAAGCTTTCTTT.

This sequence joins TRBV7-6 and TRBJ2-1, with 7 positions matching TRBD1. Germline trimming cut 3 bases from V and 2 bases from J; bases unmatched to any gene: 7. From germline, CDR1 is SGHVS and CDR2 FNYEAQ. CDR3 length: 16 residues. In DNA, the CDR3 is TGTGCCAGCAGCTTTCCAAAGGGGACAGCCTACAATGAGCAGTTCTTC. As protein: CASSFPKGTAYNEQFF.

V usage is TRBV7-2 and J usage is TRBJ2-1; tentatively, D is TRBD2 (6 bases). The end of the DNA fits TRBJ2-7 better, so the J call may be wrong. This CDR3 comprises 16 residues. The V gene's germline CDR1 is SGHTA and CDR2 FQGNSA. The CDR3 sequence is CASSLFRGDSYNEQYF. The DNA of the CDR3 is TGTGCCAGCAGCTTATTTCGCGGGGATTCCTACAATGAGCAGTACTTC.

This clonotype was observed at least ten times. The rearrangement uses TRBV20-1 and TRBJ2-1, with D unclear. CDR3 length equals 14 residues. V was trimmed by 0 bases and J by 8 bases, leaving 14 bases between them. Per the germline V gene, CDR1 is DFQATT and CDR2 is SNEGSKA (reference sequence). The CDR3 DNA reads as TGCAGTGCTAGAGACAGGATCGGGTACGATGAGCAGTTCTTC. Its protein is CSARDRIGYDEQFF.